The sequence of this T cell receptor (beta chain) was determined in a study of technical replicates of blood from several donors. Clones were sequenced by immunoSEQ multiplex PCR, and TCRdb holds only the in-frame ones, with some missing. The top ten clones hold 0.25% of a sample with about 85,000 clones, around 94% of them seen once. The CDR3 length is 16 residues. The germline gives CDR1 SGHRS, CDR2 YFSETQ. The V gene lost 0 bases and the J gene lost 1 base, with 11 bases spanning the gap. V and J are TRBV5-1 and TRBJ1-3, with D possibly matching TRBD1 (6 bases). Sequenced: T cells isolated from PBMCs. The TCR was taken from a human donor in good health. CDR3 coding DNA: TGCGCCAGCAGCTTGGGGCGGGGGACATCTGGAAACACCATATATTTT. Protein sequence: CASSLGRGTSGNTIYF.